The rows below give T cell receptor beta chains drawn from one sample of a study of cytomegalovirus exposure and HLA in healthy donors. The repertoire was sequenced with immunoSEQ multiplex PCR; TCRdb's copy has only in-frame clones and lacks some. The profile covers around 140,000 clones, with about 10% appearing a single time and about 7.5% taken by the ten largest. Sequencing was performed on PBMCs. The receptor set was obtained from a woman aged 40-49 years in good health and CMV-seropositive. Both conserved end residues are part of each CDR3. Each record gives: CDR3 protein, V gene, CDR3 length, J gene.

CDR3: CASSRRGVGNQPQHF
V: TRBV7-2
length: 15
J: TRBJ1-5

CDR3: CASSLGGGAATQYF
V: TRBV11-2
length: 14
J: TRBJ2-5

CDR3: CASTLGLTYGGYTF
V: TRBV2
length: 14
J: TRBJ1-2

CDR3: CASKGARVEAFF
V: TRBV2
length: 12
J: TRBJ1-1

CDR3: CASSEAAGAEAFF
V: TRBV2
length: 13
J: TRBJ1-1

CDR3: CASIRQGAGTEAFF
V: TRBV6-1
length: 14
J: TRBJ1-1

CDR3: CASSPLPPGRGQDEAFF
V: TRBV18
length: 17
J: TRBJ1-1

CDR3: CASSQVVPSGGRETQYF
V: TRBV4-3
length: 17
J: TRBJ2-5

CDR3: CSVEGAGGVMNTEAFF
V: TRBV29-1
length: 16
J: TRBJ1-1

CDR3: CAISESNSLNTGELFF
V: TRBV10-3
length: 16
J: TRBJ2-2

CDR3: CASSLSAGGYNEQFF
V: TRBV5-5
length: 15
J: TRBJ2-1

CDR3: CASTPSRGYGETQYF
V: TRBV11-2
length: 15
J: TRBJ2-5

CDR3: CASSGSTSGGSYEQYF
V: TRBV5-1
length: 16
J: TRBJ2-7

CDR3: CASMGGDTEAFF
V: TRBV7-9
length: 12
J: TRBJ1-1

CDR3: CASSKTGSPTYEQYF
V: TRBV5-4
length: 15
J: TRBJ2-7

CDR3: CASSPRTASSGNTIYF
V: TRBV7-8
length: 16
J: TRBJ1-3

CDR3: CASSPLVAGEETQYF
V: TRBV5-1
length: 15
J: TRBJ2-5

CDR3: CASSSPAGQPQHF
V: TRBV7-9
length: 13
J: TRBJ1-5

CDR3: CASSQDRRDYGYTF
V: TRBV4-3
length: 14
J: TRBJ1-2

CDR3: CAPSLLAGYEQYF
V: TRBV10-1
length: 13
J: TRBJ2-7

CDR3: CASRERSEQYF
V: TRBV6-5
length: 11
J: TRBJ2-7

CDR3: CASSLSRQGLHF
V: TRBV27
length: 12
J: TRBJ2-7

CDR3: CASSTGSLNSPLHF
V: TRBV5-5
length: 14
J: TRBJ1-6

CDR3: CASSLIVSTEAFF
V: TRBV7-3
length: 13
J: TRBJ1-1

CDR3: CASSEQGRPSNYGYTF
V: TRBV2
length: 16
J: TRBJ1-2

CDR3: CASSWGGTGFGETQYF
V: TRBV5-8
length: 16
J: TRBJ2-5

CDR3: CASGTDRDRGQPQHF
V: TRBV6-5
length: 15
J: TRBJ1-5

CDR3: CASSPGQGYGYTF
V: TRBV5-1
length: 13
J: TRBJ1-2

CDR3: CASKRDGENEQYF
V: TRBV6-6
length: 13
J: TRBJ2-7

CDR3: CASSVQTTEAFF
V: TRBV6-1
length: 12
J: TRBJ1-1

CDR3: CASGPAGADTQYF
V: TRBV12-5
length: 13
J: TRBJ2-3

CDR3: CASRGGRITEAFF
V: TRBV19
length: 13
J: TRBJ1-1

CDR3: CASSLHRGGLVGELFF
V: TRBV7-9
length: 16
J: TRBJ2-2

CDR3: CASSLEGGAFPDGYTF
V: TRBV5-4
length: 16
J: TRBJ1-2

CDR3: CASSQTGRGPENIQYF
V: TRBV2
length: 16
J: TRBJ2-4

CDR3: CASSRDSQDTQYF
V: TRBV6-6
length: 13
J: TRBJ2-3

CDR3: CASSPAGRGIGSNQPQHF
V: TRBV7-8
length: 18
J: TRBJ1-5

CDR3: CASSERGGVTGYTF
V: TRBV6-1
length: 14
J: TRBJ1-2

CDR3: CASSFGGGSTDTQYF
V: TRBV7-3
length: 15
J: TRBJ2-3

CDR3: CASSYSLNNQPQHF
V: TRBV19
length: 14
J: TRBJ1-5

CDR3: CASTYSSSYNEQFF
V: TRBV19
length: 14
J: TRBJ2-1

CDR3: CASSLDGYGYTF
V: TRBV11-2
length: 12
J: TRBJ1-2

CDR3: CASSPQGNTEAFF
V: TRBV6-6
length: 13
J: TRBJ1-1

CDR3: CASRAETGYGTEAFF
V: TRBV5-1
length: 15
J: TRBJ1-1

CDR3: CASSDQGHGELFF
V: TRBV6-4
length: 13
J: TRBJ2-2

CDR3: CASSLARYNEQFF
V: TRBV7-2
length: 13
J: TRBJ2-1

CDR3: CASTASGEQFF
V: TRBV7-2
length: 11
J: TRBJ2-1

CDR3: CASSQDRGSSYNEQFF
V: TRBV4-2
length: 16
J: TRBJ2-1

CDR3: CASSLGQSSYNEQFF
V: TRBV5-5
length: 15
J: TRBJ2-1

CDR3: CASSYSGQGLDEQYF
V: TRBV6-5
length: 15
J: TRBJ2-7

CDR3: CASSGSGSYNEQFF
V: TRBV19
length: 14
J: TRBJ2-1

CDR3: CASSRRGQGIYEQYF
V: TRBV27
length: 15
J: TRBJ2-7

CDR3: CASSQGQGFQPQHF
V: TRBV4-3
length: 14
J: TRBJ1-5

CDR3: CASSLALGGTEAFF
V: TRBV5-1
length: 14
J: TRBJ1-1

CDR3: CASRRGSVNTEAFF
V: TRBV7-9
length: 14
J: TRBJ1-1